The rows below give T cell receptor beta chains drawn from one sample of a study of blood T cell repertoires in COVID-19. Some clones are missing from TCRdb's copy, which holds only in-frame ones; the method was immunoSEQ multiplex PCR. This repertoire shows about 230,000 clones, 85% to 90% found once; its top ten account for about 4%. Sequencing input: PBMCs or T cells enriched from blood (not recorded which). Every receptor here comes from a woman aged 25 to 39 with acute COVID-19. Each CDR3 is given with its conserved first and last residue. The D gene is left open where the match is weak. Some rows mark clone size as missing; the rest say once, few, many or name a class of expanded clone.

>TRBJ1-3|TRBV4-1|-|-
TGCGCCAGCAGCCAACGTGCCGACAGCTACTCTGGAAACACCATATATTTT
CASSQRADSYSGNTIYF
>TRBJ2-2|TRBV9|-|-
TGTGCCAGCAGCGTAGAGGGACTGAACACCGGGGAGCTGTTTTTT
CASSVEGLNTGELFF
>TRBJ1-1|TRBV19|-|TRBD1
TGTGCCAGCCGACCTCGGGACAGGGCCGGGGACACTGAAGCTTTCTTT
CASRPRDRAGDTEAFF
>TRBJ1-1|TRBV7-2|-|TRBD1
TGTGCCAGCAGCTTTCTCAGGGGGGTAATGAACACTGAAGCTTTCTTT
CASSFLRGVMNTEAFF
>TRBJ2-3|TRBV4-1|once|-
TGCGCCAGCAGCCAACCCCGCCTGCGGCCAGATACGCAGTATTTT
CASSQPRLRPDTQYF
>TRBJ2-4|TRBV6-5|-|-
TGTGCCAGCCCCACAGACGTGGGAAACATTCAGTACTTC
CASPTDVGNIQYF
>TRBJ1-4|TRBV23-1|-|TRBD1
TGCGCCAGCAGTCAATCCGTTGGGGACAGTTCCAAAACCGAAAAACTGTTTTTT
CASSQSVGDSSKTEKLFF
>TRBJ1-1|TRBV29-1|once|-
TGCAGCGGTTGGCGGGACCTGAACACTGAAGCTTTCTTT
CSGWRDLNTEAFF
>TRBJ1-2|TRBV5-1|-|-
TGCGCCAGCAGCTTTAACGGGGTCGGGGACTATGGCTACACCTTC
CASSFNGVGDYGYTF
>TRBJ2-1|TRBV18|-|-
TGTGCCAGCTCACCATCTGGGGGGATCTCCTACAATGAGCAGTTCTTC
CASSPSGGISYNEQFF
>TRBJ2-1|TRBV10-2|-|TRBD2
TGCGCCAGCAGTGAGCCGGGGACTAGCCTCTACAATGAGCAGTTCTTC
CASSEPGTSLYNEQFF
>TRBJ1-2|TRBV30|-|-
TGTGCCTGGAGTGTACGCCAGGATGGCTACACCTTC
CAWSVRQDGYTF
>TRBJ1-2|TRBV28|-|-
TGTGCCAGCGGCGCAAGGGGTTCGGATGGCTACACCTTC
CASGARGSDGYTF
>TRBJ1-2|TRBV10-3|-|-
TGTGCCATCAGTGAGTCGATCGGCGGAAGGAACTATGGCTACACCTTC
CAISESIGGRNYGYTF
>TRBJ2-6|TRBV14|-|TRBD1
TGTGCCAGCAGCTTCCCCGGGACAGAGAGCTCTGGGGCCAACGTCCTGACTTTC
CASSFPGTESSGANVLTF